This TCR beta chain was captured in a study of T cells in Graves' hyperthyroidism and ophthalmopathy. Study-wide points: In the blood, most expanded thyroid clonotypes above 0.001 appeared as well.

Regions amplified from RNA transcripts were the TCR beta CDR3 regions. HTBI primers were employed in a first-round RT-PCR of the TCR CDR3. From the multiplex PCR reads, TCRdb called clonotypes with MiXCR, one entry per CDR3 protein. Here the sample spans hundreds of thousands of distinct CDR3 sequences, about 14% being singletons. There are 13 residues in the CDR3. The germline V gene encodes CDR1 SGHVS and CDR2 FNYEAQ. V lost 2 bases and J 3 bases, leaving 8 bases between the germline ends. This clonotype was detected ten times or more. Its antigen is not known. The sample consisted of blood. The rearrangement links TRBV7-6 to TRBJ2-7; D is undetermined. The sequence came from a woman between 40 and 50 years old with Graves' ophthalmopathy. CDR3 DNA: TGTGCCAGCAGCTTACTTAACAGCTACGAGCAGTACTTC. Its translation: CASSLLNSYEQYF.